The TCR beta chain described here comes from a study of blood T cell repertoires in COVID-19. CDR3 length equals 16 residues. V lost 2 bases, J lost 3 bases, and 14 bases lay in between. From germline, CDR1 is SGHAT and CDR2 FQNNGV. The protocol was immunoSEQ multiplex PCR, while the TCRdb copy is restricted to in-frame clones and leaves out a portion. The table includes 250,000 or so clones, around 84% detected once. The rearrangement uses TRBV11-2 and TRBJ2-1; D possibly corresponds to TRBD2 (6 bases). Sequenced: peripheral blood. The receptor was isolated from a man between 60 and 75 years old with acute or convalescent COVID-19. CDR3 bases: TGTGCCAGCAGCTTAAAGACGGGACTTTACTACAATGAGCAGTTCTTC. Its protein is CASSLKTGLYYNEQFF.